What follows is one T cell receptor (beta chain) and its context. Its specific antigen is unknown. No quality values exist for individual bases; no much larger clone is one base distant. The data are from a study of cytomegalovirus exposure and HLA in healthy donors (dated by TCRdb to about 2017). For the wider study: The 500 to 700 repertoires of the first cohort and the 120 validation repertoires were produced on the same platform, according to a later analysis. The study was designed to test whether signatures of past pathogen exposure could be identified by cataloging public T cell receptors. A separate validation cohort of about 110 different subjects was used in addition to the approximately 640-subject first cohort. High-throughput TCR immunosequencing, statistical association of individual TCRs with disease status, and machine learning were combined to predict cytomegalovirus infection status.

Separate from the approximately 670-subject first cohort, the validation cohort of over 90 subjects was the group to which the donors belonged. The library came from the immunoSEQ multiplex PCR assay. The paper's data handling went like this. A statistical classification framework was developed to diagnose cytomegalovirus status using the catalog of TCR beta chain sequences. The table comes from immuneACCESS by way of TCRdb, which keeps in-frame sequences with V and J called. Part of the clones is missing from these tables; in studies checked, under half for an unresolved V gene and the rest for unknown reasons. V, J and clone size reflect that table, while D and trimming were determined from the DNA. This sample comprises roughly 150,000 clones, 90% to 95% of them detected only once. The ten largest clones represent approximately 0.7% of the sample. What the work shows at the level of the full study, not this receptor alone: In vitro tests confirmed that a few of the cytomegalovirus-associated TCR beta chains recognize cytomegalovirus antigens. Most TCR sequences were seen in very few donors, while some public TCRs were found in many individuals. In both the original and validation cohorts, the classifier was reported to diagnose cytomegalovirus status with high specificity and sensitivity. In a later analysis, TCRs clustered in the first cohort were found to also tend to co-occur in the approximately 120 validation repertoires, with 94% of cluster scores above 0. The authors suggested that the approach could potentially be generalized to other disease states and immunological phenotypes. In the study, about 150 TCR beta chains were listed as associated with cytomegalovirus. All 120 or so repertoires were used to score co-occurrence in the validation cohort in a later analysis, because that analysis had no HLA typing for the cohort.

Trimming removed 6 bases from V and 6 bases from J; the gene matches leave 7 bases unexplained. Sequences MNHNS (CDR1) and SASEGT (CDR2) are obtained from the germline V gene. The CDR3 runs 14 residues from the cysteine to the phenylalanine. Only CDR3 DNA remains: 42 bases, in frame from the first base. The sequence came from a man aged 18 to 35 in good health and CMV-seronegative. The sequenced material came from PBMCs. The chain joins TRBV6-1 to TRBJ2-1; TRBD2 fits 8 bases in the junction. The CDR3 loop reads CASSRGTRSNEQFF. The DNA reads as follows: TGTGCCAGCAGCCGAGGGACTAGGAGCAATGAGCAGTTCTTC.